This TCR beta chain was recovered during a study of cytomegalovirus exposure and HLA in healthy donors. Overall study findings and caveats: Per published reports, the classifier diagnosed cytomegalovirus status with high specificity and sensitivity. The study recorded 150 to 200 TCR beta chains that were cytomegalovirus-associated.

The CDR3 is 13 residues long. Germline V gene lookup returns CDR1 WNHNN and CDR2 SYGVQD (reference sequence). The V and J ends lost 8 bases and 1 base, in that order; junction bases with no gene match: 2. On this clone: Its antigen is as yet unknown.

Assay used: immunoSEQ multiplex PCR; TCRdb lists only in-frame clones, some missing. This repertoire shows roughly 100,000 clones, about 85% found once; its top ten account for roughly 20%. This TCR came from a man between 18 and 29 years old in good health and CMV-seropositive. The sample consisted of PBMCs. This chain joins TRBV10-1 and TRBJ2-3; 8 nucleotides line up with TRBD1. The CDR3, as DNA: TGCGCCAGCGGACAGGGAGGCACAGATACGCAGTATTTT. This translates into CASGQGGTDTQYF.